The table lists the clone carrying this T cell receptor (beta chain) with a few counts. This entry belongs to a study of early T cells in non-severe SARS-CoV-2 infection. Using its own MiXCR run on the 5' RACE reads, TCRdb lists one record per CDR3 protein. The table has 65,000 to 75,000 distinct CDR3 sequences, around a tenth seen once. The CDR3 runs 12 residues. Per the germline V gene, CDR1 is MDHEN and CDR2 is SYDVKM. The V gene lost 1 base and the J gene lost 7 bases, with 7 bases spanning the gap. The chain joins TRBV28 to TRBJ1-1; no firm D call. The TCR originated in an adult who was a healthcare worker with PCR-confirmed SARS-CoV-2 infection or an uninfected control (not recorded which). Sequenced material: whole blood. The CDR3: CASSLSPHEAFF. DNA of the CDR3: TGTGCCAGCAGTTTATCCCCGCATGAAGCTTTCTTT.